This T cell receptor (beta chain) stems from a study of tumor T cells in aggressive B-cell lymphoma. Produced via immunoSEQ multiplex PCR; TCRdb's table is partial and in-frame only. This sample yields about 7,600 clones, of which more than 75% are seen a single time; 2.7% belongs to the top ten. CDR1 SGDLS and CDR2 YYNGEE come from the germline V gene. This CDR3 is 15 amino acids long. Trimming left V 2 bases short and J 10 bases short, with 20 bases between. Only one count was recorded for this clone. The clonotype was recovered from an adult with diffuse large B cell lymphoma. The rearrangement uses TRBV9 and TRBJ2-3; D is perhaps TRBD1 (6 bases). The sample consisted of tumor tissue. The CDR3 DNA reads as TGTGCCAGCAGCGTGTCGGGACAAGACAATTCGCCGCAGTATTTT. Protein product: CASSVSGQDNSPQYF.